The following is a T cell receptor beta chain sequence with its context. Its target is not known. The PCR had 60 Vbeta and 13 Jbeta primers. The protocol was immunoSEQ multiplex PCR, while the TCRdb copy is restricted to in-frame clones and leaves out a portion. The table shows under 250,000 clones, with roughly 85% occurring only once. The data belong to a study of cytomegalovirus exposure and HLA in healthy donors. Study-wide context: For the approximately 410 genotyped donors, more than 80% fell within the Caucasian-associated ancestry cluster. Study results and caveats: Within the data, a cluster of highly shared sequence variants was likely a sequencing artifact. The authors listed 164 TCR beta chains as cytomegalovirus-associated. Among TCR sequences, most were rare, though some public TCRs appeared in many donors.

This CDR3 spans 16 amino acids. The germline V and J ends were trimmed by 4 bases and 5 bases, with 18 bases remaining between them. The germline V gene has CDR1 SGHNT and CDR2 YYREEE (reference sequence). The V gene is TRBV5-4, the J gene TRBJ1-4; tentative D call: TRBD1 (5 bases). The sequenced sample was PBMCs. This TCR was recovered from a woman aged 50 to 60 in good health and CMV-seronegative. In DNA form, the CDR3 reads TGTGCCAGCAGCCGAAAGGCGGGGGGTGAGAATGAAAAACTGTTTTTT. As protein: CASSRKAGGENEKLFF. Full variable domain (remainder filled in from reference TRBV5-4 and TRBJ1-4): ETGVTQSPTHLIKTRGQQVTLRCSSQSGHNTVSWYQQALGQGPQFIFQYYREEENGRGNFPPRFSGLQFPNYSSELNVNALELDDSALYLCASSRKAGGENEKLFFGSGTQLSVL.